This TCR beta chain was retrieved from a study of naive and memory T cell subsets. Germline V lookup: CDR1 LNHDA, CDR2 SQIVND (reference sequence). The CDR3 spans 14 residues. V lost 9 bases to trimming and J lost 5 bases; unmatched junction nucleotides: 10. Both TRBC1 and TRBC2 were covered by a beta constant-region primer of two equimolar oligonucleotides. Ligated cDNA was amplified by four rounds of PCR with nested alpha and beta constant-region primers and SP2. One entry per CDR3 protein results from TCRdb running MiXCR on the UMI-ligation and nested PCR reads. This table holds under 150,000 distinct CDR3 sequences, roughly a fifth found once. Study-wide points: Findings for naive and memory subsets could not be checked against ground truth. A few larger clonotypes appeared in naive repertoires, especially CD8, possibly memory cells re-expressing CD45RA. TCR abundance followed a power law differing between naive and memory subsets.

Only a few counts were recorded for this clonotype. What it binds is unknown. What was sequenced was naive CD8+ T cells from blood. This receptor was identified in a human donor in good health. The V and J genes are TRBV19 and TRBJ1-2; TRBD1 matches at 9 bases. CDR3 region: CASSPGQGGYGYTF. The CDR3 nucleotides are TGTGCCAGCTCCCCGGGACAGGGAGGATATGGCTACACCTTC.